The TCR beta chain under discussion was sequenced for a study of blood T cell repertoires in COVID-19. Study as a whole: Sites across the United States, Italy and Spain contributed samples from acute and convalescent COVID-19. PBMCs, B-cell-depleted T cells, or T cells were the source of the cDNA or gDNA that made up the material.

The ends lost 3 bases at V and 9 bases at J; junction bases unmatched: 10. CDR1 is SGHNT and CDR2 is YYREEE in the germline V gene (reference sequence). The CDR3 runs to 16 residues. Original handling: The assay estimated nucleated cells by amplifying reference gene primers. This table comes from immunoSEQ multiplex PCR, and its TCRdb copy is limited to in-frame clones, with some not included. From that table come the V and J calls and clone size; the DNA was used to work out D and trimming. Of around 33,000 clones detected, about 75% appear once; the ten largest clones hold about 14%. The chain combines TRBV5-4 with TRBJ2-1, with 12 bases fitting TRBD2. This receptor was obtained from a man older than 75 with active or convalescent COVID-19. The sequenced sample consisted of peripheral blood. CDR3: CASSSKTTSGRTEQFF. The CDR3 coding sequence is TGTGCCAGCAGCTCGAAAACAACTAGCGGGAGGACTGAGCAGTTCTTC.